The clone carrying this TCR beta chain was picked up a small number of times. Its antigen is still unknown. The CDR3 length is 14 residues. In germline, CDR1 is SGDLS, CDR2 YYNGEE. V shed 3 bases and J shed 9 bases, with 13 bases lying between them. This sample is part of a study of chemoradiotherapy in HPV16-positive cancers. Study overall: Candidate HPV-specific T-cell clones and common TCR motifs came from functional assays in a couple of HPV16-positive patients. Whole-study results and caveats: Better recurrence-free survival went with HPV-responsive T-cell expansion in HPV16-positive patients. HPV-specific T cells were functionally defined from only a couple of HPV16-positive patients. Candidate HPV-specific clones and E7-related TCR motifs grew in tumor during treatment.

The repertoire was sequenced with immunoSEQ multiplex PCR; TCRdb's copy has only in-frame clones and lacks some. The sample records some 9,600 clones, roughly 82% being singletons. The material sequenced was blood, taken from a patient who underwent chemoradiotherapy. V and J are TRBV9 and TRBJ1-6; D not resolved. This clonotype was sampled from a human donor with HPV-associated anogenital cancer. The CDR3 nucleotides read TGTGCCAGCAGCGCAGGACCCGAATTTTCACCCCTCCACTTT. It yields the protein CASSAGPEFSPLHF.